A single sample is the source of the 28 T cell receptor beta chains below, sequenced in a study of T-cell memory formation after mild COVID-19. TCRdb analysed the 5' RACE reads with MiXCR anew, one entry per CDR3 protein. Seen here are around 370,000 distinct CDR3 sequences, 20% to 25% observed once, and the top ten hold approximately 12%. Specimen: PBMCs or a T cell subset sorted from them (not recorded which). These receptors came from an adult woman who had mild COVID-19 (a few samples of this study predate the infection). Cell type and time point are not known.

This sequence joins TRBV12-3 or TRBV12-4 and TRBJ1-1; D unresolved. The CDR3 runs 17 residues. The ends were cut back, 0 bases at V and 2 bases at J, with 16 bases in the middle. The CDR3 coding sequence is TGTGCCAGCAGTTTAGCGCTGGGCCAGCTTCTCAACACTGAAGCTTTCTTT. Its protein product is CASSLALGQLLNTEAFF.

The CDR3 sequence: CASREAVTGWADTQYF. CDR3 nucleotide sequence: TGCGCCAGCAGAGAGGCAGTTACCGGATGGGCAGATACGCAGTATTTT. The rearrangement uses TRBV5-1 and TRBJ2-3; D gene unclear. V dropped 5 bases and J dropped 4 bases, with 20 bases sitting between them. Germline loops: CDR1 SGHRS, CDR2 YFSETQ. This CDR3 has 16 amino acids.

This clonotype was picked up a small number of times. The genes are TRBV20-1 and TRBJ2-7; TRBD2 aligns across 10 bases. The CDR3 sequence is 14 residues long. Germline CDR1 reads DFQATT; CDR2 reads SNEGSKA (reference sequence). With V trimmed by 1 base and J by 6 bases, 6 bases remained unmatched. Here the CDR3 DNA reads TGCAGTGCTAGAGCGAGCGGGAGGGCTACCGAGCAGTACTTC. It yields the protein CSARASGRATEQYF.

This clonotype was observed a few times. The genes are TRBV7-9 and TRBJ1-2; the match to TRBD1 covers 7 bases. Germline CDR1 and CDR2: SEHNR and FQNEAQ (reference sequence). The junction had 5 bases not matched to a gene; V was cut back by 4 bases and J by 0 bases. The CDR3 totals 15 residues. The CDR3 DNA sequence: TGTGCCAGCAGCTCTGGACAGGAGACTAACTATGGCTACACCTTC. It is translated as CASSSGQETNYGYTF.

The chain couples TRBV6-5 to TRBJ2-7; 8 bases align to TRBD1. After removal of 6 bases from V and 4 bases from J, the junction contained 11 bases not matched to a gene. The CDR3 contains 15 residues. CDR1 is MNHEY, CDR2 SVGAGI, per germline. The CDR3 DNA follows: TGTGCCAGCAGCCAGGGGGCCAGGGGGATTTACGAGCAGTACTTC. It codes for CASSQGARGIYEQYF.

This chain connects TRBV30 to TRBJ2-2; D perhaps matches TRBD2 (5 bases). This CDR3 has 14 amino acids. V was pared by 0 bases and J by 4 bases, with 9 bases between. Germline CDR1 and CDR2: GTSNPN and SVGIG (reference sequence). CDR3 sequence (DNA): TGTGCCTGGAGTGTATGGGGAGCCACCGGGGAGCTGTTTTTT. Translated, it gives CAWSVWGATGELFF.

The chain employs TRBV7-9 and TRBJ2-7, with D perhaps matching TRBD2 (6 bases). The germline CDR1 and CDR2 sequences are SEHNR and FQNEAQ (reference sequence). V was clipped by 4 bases and J by 3 bases, with 13 bases between them. The CDR3 contains 14 residues. This chain's CDR3 is CASSSSSAHYEQYF. The CDR3 DNA is TGTGCCAGCAGCTCCTCTAGCGCCCACTACGAGCAGTACTTC.

This clonotype was observed a handful of times. The chain combines TRBV7-9 with TRBJ2-7; no definite D call. The CDR3 has 13 residues. Per germline, CDR1 SEHNR and CDR2 FQNEAQ (reference sequence). Trimming stripped 3 bases from V and 3 bases from J, with 9 bases between. CDR3 coding DNA: TGTGCCAGCAGCTTTTCGACGGACTACGAGCAGTACTTC. As protein: CASSFSTDYEQYF.

The genes are TRBV2 and TRBJ2-7; 12 nucleotides match TRBD2. Germline trimming cut 7 bases from V and 6 bases from J; bases unmatched to any gene: 7. Germline CDR1 SNHLY, CDR2 FYNNEI. The CDR3 extends over 14 amino acids. The CDR3 reads CASILTSGSSEQYF. CDR3 nucleotide sequence: TGTGCCAGCATTTTGACTAGCGGGAGTTCCGAGCAGTACTTC.

V is TRBV6-5 and J is TRBJ2-7, with no clear D. The CDR3 is 14 residues long. Germline-derived CDR1 and CDR2 are MNHEY and SVGAGI. V lost 3 bases to trimming and J lost 0 bases, with 9 bases between them. CDR3: CASSYGDGSYEQYF. For the CDR3, the DNA is TGTGCCAGCAGTTATGGAGACGGCTCCTACGAGCAGTACTTC.

The J gene is TRBJ2-3, the V gene TRBV7-9, with 9 bases fitting TRBD1. CDR1 is SEHNR and CDR2 is FQNEAQ in the germline V gene (reference sequence). This CDR3 has 16 residues. J was trimmed by 6 bases and V by 4 bases; bases with no gene match: 11. CDR3 region: CASSSTGGAVLDTQYF. For the CDR3, the DNA is TGTGCCAGCAGCTCAACAGGGGGCGCGGTTCTCGATACGCAGTATTTT.

The rearrangement uses TRBV7-2 and TRBJ2-7; D gene ambiguous. The CDR3 runs to 11 residues. The germline V gene has CDR1 SGHTA and CDR2 FQGNSA. The germline V and J ends were trimmed by 8 bases and 3 bases, with 8 bases remaining between them. The CDR3 region is CASALNYEQYF. The CDR3 region has the DNA TGTGCCAGCGCGCTTAACTACGAGCAGTACTTC.

This clonotype was detected a few times. J is TRBJ1-6 and V is TRBV7-9; 7 bases align to TRBD1. This CDR3 is built from 14 residues. Germline V lookup: CDR1 SEHNR, CDR2 FQNEAQ (reference sequence). The ends lost 4 bases at V and 7 bases at J; junction bases unmatched: 4. CDR3 sequence reads: CASSYRDRNSPLHF. Here the CDR3 DNA reads TGTGCCAGCAGCTACAGGGACAGAAATTCACCCCTCCACTTT.

The V gene is TRBV7-9, the J gene TRBJ2-1, with 7 bases fitting TRBD1. The junction had 7 bases not matched to a gene; V was cut back by 5 bases and J by 3 bases. This CDR3 has 15 residues. Germline loops: CDR1 SEHNR, CDR2 FQNEAQ (reference sequence). The CDR3 DNA is TGTGCCAGCAGCCTCCGGGACAGCTTCTACAATGAGCAGTTCTTC. It specifies CASSLRDSFYNEQFF.

This clonotype was recorded a few times. The chain recombines TRBV7-2 with TRBJ1-2; TRBD1 agrees at 11 bases. CDR3 size: 15 residues. Germline V CDR1 and CDR2: SGHTA, FQGNSA. The V segment lost 1 base and the J segment 7 bases; nucleotides outside the gene matches: 5. CDR3 nucleotides: TGTGCCAGCAGCTTAGGAGGCGGGACAGGGGGTGGCTACACCTTC. This sequence encodes CASSLGGGTGGGYTF.

This clonotype was counted many times. The genes are TRBV4-2 and TRBJ2-7; 7 bases are shared with TRBD1. CDR1 LGHNA and CDR2 YNFKEQ come from the germline V gene. This CDR3 has 14 residues. The V gene end was trimmed by 0 bases and the J gene end by 7 bases; junction bases not matched to a gene: 6. The CDR3 spells CASSQDRAGGEQYF. The CDR3 DNA reads as TGTGCCAGCAGCCAAGATAGGGCAGGGGGAGAGCAGTACTTC.

In this sample, this clonotype turned up a few times. This rearrangement joins TRBV20-1 to TRBJ2-3; TRBD1 matches at 9 bases. CDR1 DFQATT and CDR2 SNEGSKA come from the germline V gene (reference sequence). V shed 5 bases and J 3 bases; nucleotides not matched to a gene: 12. There are 16 residues in the CDR3. The CDR3 region is CSAQLMTGGHTDTQYF. CDR3 nucleotides: TGCAGTGCTCAGCTAATGACAGGGGGGCATACAGATACGCAGTATTTT.

This sequence joins TRBV9 and TRBJ1-2; no clear D. V was trimmed by 0 bases and J by 4 bases, leaving 16 bases between them. Germline values: CDR1 SGDLS, CDR2 YYNGEE. The CDR3 is made up of 16 amino acids. The CDR3 is CASSVASWTGIYGYTF. The CDR3 DNA sequence: TGTGCCAGCAGCGTAGCTTCCTGGACGGGTATCTATGGCTACACCTTC.

This clonotype was detected only a few times. The J gene is TRBJ2-5, the V gene TRBV12-3 or TRBV12-4, with 12 positions matching TRBD2. CDR3 size: 15 residues. Trimming removed 5 bases from V and 4 bases from J; junction bases left unmatched: 5. This chain's CDR3 is CASSDWGLAGETQYF. The CDR3 nucleotides read TGTGCCAGCAGTGACTGGGGACTAGCGGGAGAGACCCAGTACTTC.

This clonotype turned up a few times. The chain employs TRBV27 and TRBJ2-3, with D unclear. Germline V gene data show CDR1 as MNHEY and CDR2 as SMNVEV (reference sequence). V was pared by 6 bases and J by 6 bases, with 13 bases between. There are 13 residues in the CDR3. The CDR3 sequence: CASSYSWRDTQYF. CDR3 in DNA: TGTGCCAGCAGCTATTCCTGGCGGGATACGCAGTATTTT.

The rearrangement links TRBV18 to TRBJ2-5; D gene ambiguous. Trimming took off 10 bases at V and 5 bases at J, with 17 bases between the two ends. CDR1 is KGHSH, CDR2 LQKENI, per germline. The CDR3 runs to 13 residues. CDR3 bases: TGTGCCACCGCCGGTGGGGTGTCGGAGACCCAGTACTTC. Encoded protein: CATAGGVSETQYF. The whole variable domain, filled in from reference TRBV18 and TRBJ2-5, reads NAGVMQNPRHLVRRRGQEARLRCSPMKGHSHVYWYRQLPEEGLKFMVYLQKENIIDESGMPKERFSAEFPKEGPSILRIQQVVRGDSAAYFCATAGGVSETQYFGPGTRLLVL.

This clonotype was counted a few times. The V call is TRBV18, the J call TRBJ2-5; D is ambiguous. The V gene's germline CDR1 is KGHSH and CDR2 LQKENI. The V gene lost 8 bases and the J gene lost 4 bases, with 14 bases spanning the gap. The CDR3 has 13 residues. The CDR3 protein is CASTWTRGETQYF. The CDR3, as DNA: TGTGCCAGCACCTGGACCCGCGGAGAGACCCAGTACTTC.

Only a few counts were recorded for this clonotype. The chain joins TRBV1 to TRBJ1-4; the D call TRBD1 from the table was never checked on the DNA. TRBV1 is an annotated pseudogene. There are 19 residues in the CDR3. In DNA form, the CDR3 reads TGCACCAGCAGCCACCACATCGAACAGGGGCCTACTTCTAATGAAAAACTGTTTTTT. It is translated as CTSSHHIEQGPTSNEKLFF.

This clonotype occurred many times. The chain joins TRBV3-1 to TRBJ2-1; D is possibly TRBD1 (6 bases). The V gene's germline CDR1 is LGHDT and CDR2 YNNKEL (reference sequence). The CDR3 totals 16 residues. V was cut by 4 bases and J by 7 bases, with 20 bases left in between. CDR3 residues: CASSPPQWDIGNEQFF. The CDR3 nucleotides are TGTGCCAGCAGCCCCCCCCAGTGGGACATAGGAAATGAGCAGTTCTTC.

This clonotype was seen a few times. This chain connects TRBV12-3 or TRBV12-4 to TRBJ1-2; a weak D match, TRBD1 (6 bases). Between the trimmed V and J ends, which lost 5 bases and 3 bases, there was a span of 10 bases. The CDR3 spans 13 residues. The CDR3, as DNA: TGTGCCAGCAGTCGGACAGTATACTATGGCTACACCTTC. Translated: CASSRTVYYGYTF.

This clonotype has just a few counts. The chain carries TRBV4-3 and TRBJ2-1; 13 bases fit TRBD2. Germline V gene lookup returns CDR1 LGHNA and CDR2 YSLEER. V was pared by 4 bases and J by 8 bases, with 11 bases of the junction left unmatched. The CDR3 runs to 17 residues. The CDR3 sequence is CASSRKWTSGSLDEQFF. CDR3 nucleotides: TGCGCCAGCAGCCGAAAGTGGACTAGCGGGAGTCTGGATGAGCAGTTCTTC.

The gene calls are TRBV2 and TRBJ2-3; D is uncertain. The CDR3 totals 13 residues. The V and J ends lost 2 bases and 5 bases respectively, with 8 bases between them. The germline V gene encodes CDR1 SNHLY and CDR2 FYNNEI. CDR3 loop: CASSESPRDTQYF. The CDR3 nucleotides are TGTGCCAGCAGTGAATCGCCGCGAGATACGCAGTATTTT. The complete variable domain, with remaining parts taken from reference TRBV2 and TRBJ2-3, reads EPEVTQTPSHQVTQMGQEVILRCVPISNHLYFYWYRQILGQKVEFLVSFYNNEISEKSEIFDDQFSVERPDGSNFTLKIRSTKLEDSAMYFCASSESPRDTQYFGPGTRLTVL.

J is TRBJ2-4 and V is TRBV15, with D maybe TRBD1 (7 bases). The CDR3 has 13 residues. The germline V gene encodes CDR1 LNHNV and CDR2 YYDKDF (reference sequence). Trimming stripped 0 bases from V and 16 bases from J, with 16 bases between. The CDR3 DNA is TGTGCCACCAGCAGAGATTTCAGGGGGGCGATTTACTTC. It codes for CATSRDFRGAIYF.